This is a list of T cell receptor beta chains from one sample in a study of CD8 T cells in Susac syndrome. TCRdb re-called the immunoSEQ multiplex PCR reads with MiXCR, one entry per CDR3 protein. This repertoire shows 150,000 to 180,000 distinct CDR3 sequences, 95% found once; its top ten account for 0.15%. The sample comprised CD8+ T cells from PBMCs. These receptors all stem from a human donor with multiple sclerosis. Both conserved end residues are part of each CDR3. A D gene is named only where the DNA matches it firmly. For some rows the clone size is stated as once, few or many, or as a class when expanded; others skip it.

D gene	J gene	V gene	clone size	CDR3 protein	CDR3 DNA
NA	TRBJ2-3	TRBV2	NA	CASSEGGGHPVDTQYF	TGTGCCAGCAGTGAAGGAGGGGGACACCCTGTGGATACGCAGTATTTT
TRBD1	TRBJ1-1	TRBV6-5	NA	CASSYNQGARTEAFF	TGTGCCAGCAGTTACAACCAGGGGGCGCGGACTGAAGCTTTCTTT
NA	TRBJ2-7	TRBV19	few	CASSTHAETYEQYF	TGTGCCAGTAGTACCCATGCTGAGACCTACGAGCAGTACTTC
NA	TRBJ1-1	TRBV27	NA	CASSPQVGAPKAFF	TGTGCCAGCAGTCCCCAAGTAGGGGCTCCCAAAGCTTTCTTT
TRBD1	TRBJ2-7	TRBV2	NA	CASSGAGGAEQYF	TGTGCCAGCAGTGGTGCAGGGGGCGCCGAGCAGTACTTC
NA	TRBJ2-1	TRBV5-6	once	CASSWGLGEQFF	TGTGCCAGCAGCTGGGGCTTGGGTGAGCAGTTCTTC
TRBD2	TRBJ2-2	TRBV3-1	NA	CASSRASGTGELFF	TGTGCCAGCAGCCGAGCTAGCGGCACCGGGGAGCTGTTTTTT
NA	TRBJ2-5	TRBV9	NA	CASSGIPETQYF	TGTGCCAGCTCGGGTATTCCAGAGACCCAGTACTTC
NA	TRBJ2-3	TRBV4-2	NA	CASSQVLTDTQYF	TGTGCCAGCAGCCAAGTCTTAACAGATACGCAGTATTTT
NA	TRBJ1-5	TRBV4-2	NA	CASSQPGQTNQPQHF	TGTGCCAGCAGCCAACCGGGACAAACAAATCAGCCCCAGCATTTT
NA	TRBJ1-6	TRBV11-2	NA	CASIVGRPGSSPLHF	TGTGCCAGCATTGTGGGGCGGCCGGGGAGTTCACCCCTCCACTTT
NA	TRBJ1-5	TRBV12-5	NA	CASGISNQPQHF	TGTGCTAGTGGCATTAGCAATCAGCCCCAGCATTTT
TRBD1	TRBJ2-7	TRBV2	NA	CASLGQLSYEQYF	TGTGCCAGCTTGGGACAGTTGTCCTACGAGCAGTACTTC
NA	TRBJ2-2	TRBV29-1	NA	CSAREAPGELFF	TGCAGCGCCCGAGAAGCCCCCGGGGAGCTGTTTTTT
TRBD1	TRBJ1-1	TRBV15	NA	CATSPKGQGVWNTEAFF	TGTGCCACCAGCCCTAAAGGACAGGGGGTCTGGAACACTGAAGCTTTCTTT
NA	TRBJ2-1	TRBV9	NA	CASSVAQGRLNEQFF	TGTGCCAGCAGCGTAGCGCAGGGCAGGTTGAATGAGCAGTTCTTC
TRBD1	TRBJ1-1	TRBV2	NA	CASSETRDSHPSPPFEAFF	TGTGCCAGCAGTGAAACGCGGGACAGCCATCCTTCCCCGCCCTTTGAAGCTTTCTTT
TRBD2	TRBJ2-1	TRBV19	NA	CASSIVRIAGVRYNEQFF	TGTGCCAGTAGTATAGTCCGGATAGCGGGGGTACGCTACAATGAGCAGTTCTTC
NA	TRBJ1-2	TRBV12-3/TRBV12-4	once	CASSFSTGFYGYTF	TGTGCCAGCAGTTTTTCCACAGGGTTCTATGGCTACACCTTC
TRBD1	TRBJ2-1	TRBV29-1	NA	CSVEGQGWNEQFF	TGCAGCGTTGAAGGACAGGGCTGGAATGAGCAGTTCTTC
NA	TRBJ1-2	TRBV3-1	NA	CASSQDWEDGYTF	TGTGCCAGCAGCCAAGACTGGGAGGATGGCTACACCTTC
NA	TRBJ1-6	TRBV6-5	NA	CASSYGSQTIYNSPLHF	TGTGCCAGCAGTTACGGTAGTCAGACAATCTATAATTCACCCCTCCACTTT
NA	TRBJ1-6	TRBV4-1	NA	CASSQTGGTSPLHF	TGCGCCAGCAGCCAGACCGGGGGGACTTCACCCCTCCACTTT
TRBD2	TRBJ2-1	TRBV15	NA	CATSRTSGSNEQFF	TGTGCCACCAGCAGGACTAGCGGTTCCAATGAGCAGTTCTTC
TRBD2	TRBJ2-2	TRBV3-1	NA	CASSQVTSGRGTGELFF	TGTGCCAGCAGCCAAGTGACTAGCGGGAGGGGAACCGGGGAGCTGTTTTTT
NA	TRBJ2-3	TRBV7-9	NA	CASSSRRTVGRTDTQYF	TGTGCCAGCAGCTCACGAAGGACTGTAGGGCGCACAGATACGCAGTATTTT
NA	TRBJ1-6	TRBV6-6	NA	CASSSGRERSPLHF	TGTGCCAGCAGTTCGGGGAGGGAACGGTCACCCCTCCACTTT
NA	TRBJ1-1	TRBV30	NA	CAWGPSNTEAFF	TGTGCCTGGGGACCCTCGAACACTGAAGCTTTCTTT
NA	TRBJ2-1	TRBV7-8	NA	CASSLGAGSGNEQFF	TGTGCCAGCAGCTTAGGGGCAGGGAGCGGTAATGAGCAGTTCTTC
TRBD2	TRBJ2-1	TRBV27	NA	CASRRESSYNEQFF	TGTGCCAGCAGGCGGGAGAGCTCCTACAATGAGCAGTTCTTC
NA	TRBJ2-1	TRBV9	NA	CASSVVGDDEQFF	TGTGCCAGCAGCGTAGTGGGGGACGATGAGCAGTTCTTC
NA	TRBJ1-4	TRBV27	NA	CASSLSGGAWEKLFF	TGTGCCAGCAGTTTATCGGGGGGGGCATGGGAAAAACTGTTTTTT
NA	TRBJ1-5	TRBV15	NA	CATSSGVGAQPQHF	TGTGCCACCAGCAGCGGGGTGGGGGCCCAGCCCCAGCATTTT
NA	TRBJ1-1	TRBV29-1	NA	CSVGGQQQNTEAFF	TGCAGCGTTGGGGGCCAACAACAGAACACTGAAGCTTTCTTT
TRBD2	TRBJ2-1	TRBV24-1	NA	CATSPRAGTSRADEQFF	TGTGCCACCAGTCCGAGAGCCGGGACTAGCAGAGCGGATGAGCAGTTCTTC
NA	TRBJ2-5	TRBV6-6	NA	CASSYSPKYQETQYF	TGTGCCAGCAGTTACTCGCCCAAGTACCAAGAGACCCAGTACTTC